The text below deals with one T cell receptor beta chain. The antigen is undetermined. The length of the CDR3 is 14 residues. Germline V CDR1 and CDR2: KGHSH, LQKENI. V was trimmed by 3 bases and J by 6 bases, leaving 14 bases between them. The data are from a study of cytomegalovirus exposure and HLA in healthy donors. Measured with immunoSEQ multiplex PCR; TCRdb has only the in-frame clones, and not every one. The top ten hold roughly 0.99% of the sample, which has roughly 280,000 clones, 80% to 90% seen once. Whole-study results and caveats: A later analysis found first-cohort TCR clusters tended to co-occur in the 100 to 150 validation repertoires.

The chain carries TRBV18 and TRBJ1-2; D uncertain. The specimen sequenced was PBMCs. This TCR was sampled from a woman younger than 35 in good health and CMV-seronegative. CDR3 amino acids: CASSPSRQSNGYTF. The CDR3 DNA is TGTGCCAGCTCACCGTCAAGACAATCCAATGGCTACACCTTC. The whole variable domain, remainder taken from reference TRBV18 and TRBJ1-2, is NAGVMQNPRHLVRRRGQEARLRCSPMKGHSHVYWYRQLPEEGLKFMVYLQKENIIDESGMPKERFSAEFPKEGPSILRIQQVVRGDSAAYFCASSPSRQSNGYTFGSGTRLTVV.